The rows below give T cell receptor beta chains drawn from one sample of a study of blood T cell repertoires in COVID-19. TCRdb keeps only in-frame clones here, not all; method: immunoSEQ multiplex PCR. The sample holds tens of thousands of clones, about 90% seen once. The specimen was peripheral blood. The receptors shown here come from a human donor in a cohort sampled during active COVID-19. The CDR3 runs from the conserved cysteine through the conserved F or W. Each record gives: D gene, J gene, clone size, V gene, CDR3 DNA, CDR3 protein. The D gene is left open where the match is weak. Clone size is stated in some rows and not others, as once, few, many or a class when expanded.

d_gene: NA; j_gene: TRBJ2-7; abundance: NA; v_gene: TRBV3-1/TRBV3-2; CDR3nt: TGTGCCAGCAGCCAAGAGCCGTCGGAGTTCAGGGGCCACGAGCAGTACTTC; CDR3aa: CASSQEPSEFRGHEQYF
d_gene: NA; j_gene: TRBJ1-2; abundance: NA; v_gene: TRBV30; CDR3nt: TGTGCCTGGAGGAAGAAACAGACAGCCAACTATGGCTACACCTTC; CDR3aa: CAWRKKQTANYGYTF
d_gene: NA; j_gene: TRBJ1-1; abundance: NA; v_gene: TRBV6-4; CDR3nt: TGTGCCAGCAGTGAACAGTACAACACTGAAGCTTTCTTT; CDR3aa: CASSEQYNTEAFF
d_gene: NA; j_gene: TRBJ1-5; abundance: NA; v_gene: TRBV6-5; CDR3nt: TGTGCCAGCACGGTTGGGGGGAGGGGCAATCAGCCCCAGCATTTT; CDR3aa: CASTVGGRGNQPQHF
d_gene: NA; j_gene: TRBJ1-5; abundance: NA; v_gene: TRBV7-8; CDR3nt: TGTGCCAGCAGCTTACGGTCAGGGCGCAATCAGCCCCAGCATTTT; CDR3aa: CASSLRSGRNQPQHF
d_gene: NA; j_gene: TRBJ2-7; abundance: NA; v_gene: TRBV7-3; CDR3nt: TGTGCCAGCAGCTTACAAGGGAGAGGACCCTACGAGCAGTACTTC; CDR3aa: CASSLQGRGPYEQYF
d_gene: TRBD1; j_gene: TRBJ1-3; abundance: NA; v_gene: TRBV9; CDR3nt: TGTGCCAGCAGCGAGGGGGGACAGATGGGCTCTGGAAACACCATATATTTT; CDR3aa: CASSEGGQMGSGNTIYF
d_gene: TRBD1; j_gene: TRBJ2-5; abundance: once; v_gene: TRBV19; CDR3nt: TGTGCCAGTAGTATGGTCCAGGGGGCAGGAGAGACCCAGTACTTC; CDR3aa: CASSMVQGAGETQYF
d_gene: NA; j_gene: TRBJ2-5; abundance: NA; v_gene: TRBV24-1; CDR3nt: TGTGCCACCATTGGCCGAGGGGCGGGGTTGGAGACCCAGTACTTC; CDR3aa: CATIGRGAGLETQYF
d_gene: NA; j_gene: TRBJ1-2; abundance: NA; v_gene: TRBV29-1; CDR3nt: TGCAGCGTTGACAGACAGGAAGTCGACTATGGCTACACCTTC; CDR3aa: CSVDRQEVDYGYTF
d_gene: NA; j_gene: TRBJ2-2; abundance: NA; v_gene: TRBV29-1; CDR3nt: TGCAGCGTTGTCCGGGCCGGGGAGCTGTTTTTT; CDR3aa: CSVVRAGELFF
d_gene: NA; j_gene: TRBJ1-4; abundance: NA; v_gene: TRBV27; CDR3nt: TGTGCCAGCAGTGCACAGGGTTCGGCTAATGAAAAACTGTTTTTT; CDR3aa: CASSAQGSANEKLFF
d_gene: TRBD1; j_gene: TRBJ2-7; abundance: NA; v_gene: TRBV4-3; CDR3nt: TGCGCCAGCAGCCAATCCACAGGGGGCTTGGACTACGAGCAGTACTTC; CDR3aa: CASSQSTGGLDYEQYF
d_gene: NA; j_gene: TRBJ1-1; abundance: NA; v_gene: TRBV5-6; CDR3nt: TGTGCCAGCAGCTTGATTTACGGGGGATCGAACACTGAAGCTTTCTTT; CDR3aa: CASSLIYGGSNTEAFF
d_gene: NA; j_gene: TRBJ2-7; abundance: NA; v_gene: TRBV27; CDR3nt: TGTGCCAGCAGTCACAACTACGAGCAGTACTTC; CDR3aa: CASSHNYEQYF
d_gene: NA; j_gene: TRBJ1-2; abundance: NA; v_gene: TRBV7-2; CDR3nt: TGTGCCAGCAGTGATACACCTTTCCTTCCCAACTATGGCTACACCTTC; CDR3aa: CASSDTPFLPNYGYTF
d_gene: NA; j_gene: TRBJ1-1; abundance: NA; v_gene: TRBV18; CDR3nt: TGTGCCAGCTCTCCGGCGGGGGCATTCACTGAAGCTTTCTTT; CDR3aa: CASSPAGAFTEAFF
d_gene: TRBD1; j_gene: TRBJ1-6; abundance: once; v_gene: TRBV6-5; CDR3nt: TGTGCCAGCAGGGGGGGACAGGGGAATTCACCCCTCCACTTT; CDR3aa: CASRGGQGNSPLHF
d_gene: NA; j_gene: TRBJ1-1; abundance: NA; v_gene: TRBV18; CDR3nt: TGTGCCAGCTCACTGATACAGGTCGCTGAAGCTTTCTTT; CDR3aa: CASSLIQVAEAFF
d_gene: NA; j_gene: TRBJ1-3; abundance: NA; v_gene: TRBV9; CDR3nt: TGTGCCAGCAGCCCCCGGGGGAACACCATATATTTT; CDR3aa: CASSPRGNTIYF
d_gene: TRBD1; j_gene: TRBJ1-2; abundance: NA; v_gene: TRBV30; CDR3nt: TGTGCCTGGACACAGGGGTCTGGCTACACCTTC; CDR3aa: CAWTQGSGYTF
d_gene: NA; j_gene: TRBJ1-5; abundance: NA; v_gene: TRBV7-2; CDR3nt: TGTGCCAGCAGCTTAGGTTTAAGCAATCAGCCCCAGCATTTT; CDR3aa: CASSLGLSNQPQHF
d_gene: TRBD2; j_gene: TRBJ2-7; abundance: NA; v_gene: TRBV30; CDR3nt: TGTGCCTGCGGGGGGACCTCCTACGAGCAGTACTTC; CDR3aa: CACGGTSYEQYF
d_gene: TRBD2; j_gene: TRBJ2-7; abundance: NA; v_gene: TRBV11-2; CDR3nt: TGTGCCAGCAGCTTAGCGGGAGGCGGGGTCTTGAGCTCCTACGAGCAGTACTTC; CDR3aa: CASSLAGGGVLSSYEQYF
d_gene: TRBD1; j_gene: TRBJ2-7; abundance: NA; v_gene: TRBV27; CDR3nt: TGTGCCAGCAGTTTGGTAGGACAGGGGGTTTCGGACGAGCAGTACTTC; CDR3aa: CASSLVGQGVSDEQYF
d_gene: NA; j_gene: TRBJ2-7; abundance: NA; v_gene: TRBV7-8; CDR3nt: TGTGCCAGCAGCGCCCGAGGCCCCTACGAGCAGTACTTC; CDR3aa: CASSARGPYEQYF
d_gene: NA; j_gene: TRBJ2-6; abundance: NA; v_gene: TRBV4-1; CDR3nt: TGCGCCAGCAGCCAAGTAGTAAGCTCTGGGGCCAACGTCCTGACTTTC; CDR3aa: CASSQVVSSGANVLTF
d_gene: TRBD1; j_gene: TRBJ2-7; abundance: NA; v_gene: TRBV2; CDR3nt: TGTGCCACCGGGACAGGGGCCTACGAGCAGTACTTC; CDR3aa: CATGTGAYEQYF
d_gene: NA; j_gene: TRBJ1-2; abundance: NA; v_gene: TRBV20-1; CDR3nt: TGCAGTGCTCGACTTTATGGCTACACCTTC; CDR3aa: CSARLYGYTF
d_gene: NA; j_gene: TRBJ1-5; abundance: NA; v_gene: TRBV19; CDR3nt: TGTGCCAGTAGTCGCAGGACAGTTAGGGTTAGAGCTCAGCCCCAGCATTTT; CDR3aa: CASSRRTVRVRAQPQHF
d_gene: TRBD1; j_gene: TRBJ2-7; abundance: few; v_gene: TRBV6-1; CDR3nt: TGTGCCAGCAGTGAAGCGCCCGGACAGGGGAGCCACGAGCAGTACTTC; CDR3aa: CASSEAPGQGSHEQYF
d_gene: TRBD1; j_gene: TRBJ1-5; abundance: NA; v_gene: TRBV9; CDR3nt: TGTGCCAGCAGCGTGGGCACAGGGGGCAATCAGCCCCAGCATTTT; CDR3aa: CASSVGTGGNQPQHF
d_gene: TRBD1; j_gene: TRBJ1-2; abundance: once; v_gene: TRBV29-1; CDR3nt: TGCAGCGTTGAAGATCCTCGCGGGCCGGGACAGAACTATGGCTACACCTTC; CDR3aa: CSVEDPRGPGQNYGYTF
d_gene: TRBD1; j_gene: TRBJ1-1; abundance: NA; v_gene: TRBV5-1; CDR3nt: TGCGCCAGCAGCCTAACCACAGGGGGCGGTGGGGACACTGAAGCTTTCTTT; CDR3aa: CASSLTTGGGGDTEAFF
d_gene: NA; j_gene: TRBJ1-1; abundance: NA; v_gene: TRBV2; CDR3nt: TGTGCCAGCAGTCGAGTATGGGAGACTGAAGCTTTCTTT; CDR3aa: CASSRVWETEAFF
d_gene: NA; j_gene: TRBJ2-7; abundance: NA; v_gene: TRBV28; CDR3nt: TGTGCCAGCAGTTTTCTGGGGAGTAGGCAGTACTTC; CDR3aa: CASSFLGSRQYF
d_gene: TRBD1; j_gene: TRBJ1-6; abundance: NA; v_gene: TRBV14; CDR3nt: TGTGCCAGCAGCCCAGGACAGGGATGGCATTCACCCCTCCACTTT; CDR3aa: CASSPGQGWHSPLHF
d_gene: NA; j_gene: TRBJ2-7; abundance: NA; v_gene: TRBV27; CDR3nt: TGTGCCAGCAGTTCAGGGCTAGAAAGCTACGAGCAGTACTTC; CDR3aa: CASSSGLESYEQYF
d_gene: NA; j_gene: TRBJ2-5; abundance: NA; v_gene: TRBV27; CDR3nt: TGTGCCAGCAGTTTTGGAGGCGCGGAGACCCAGTACTTC; CDR3aa: CASSFGGAETQYF
d_gene: NA; j_gene: TRBJ2-7; abundance: NA; v_gene: TRBV27; CDR3nt: TGTGCCAGCAGATCCGGGGGAGCCGAGCAGTACTTC; CDR3aa: CASRSGGAEQYF
d_gene: NA; j_gene: TRBJ1-4; abundance: NA; v_gene: TRBV11-2; CDR3nt: TGTGCCAGCAGCTTAGTGGCTGGTAATGAAAAACTGTTTTTT; CDR3aa: CASSLVAGNEKLFF
d_gene: NA; j_gene: TRBJ2-5; abundance: NA; v_gene: TRBV6-2/TRBV6-3; CDR3nt: TGTGCCAGCAGTTACTCGCGGTATGAGACCCAGTACTTC; CDR3aa: CASSYSRYETQYF
d_gene: NA; j_gene: TRBJ1-2; abundance: NA; v_gene: TRBV15; CDR3nt: TGTGCCACCAGCAGGGAGGGGGGACTAGTCTATGGCTACACCTTC; CDR3aa: CATSREGGLVYGYTF
d_gene: TRBD1; j_gene: TRBJ1-1; abundance: NA; v_gene: TRBV7-9; CDR3nt: TGTGCCAGCAGCTTAGAAGGGGGCCGCCCAGCTTTCTTT; CDR3aa: CASSLEGGRPAFF
d_gene: NA; j_gene: TRBJ1-3; abundance: NA; v_gene: TRBV5-4; CDR3nt: TGTGCCAGCAGCTTGGAAGGTCTTAACAGCTCTGGAAACACCATATATTTT; CDR3aa: CASSLEGLNSSGNTIYF
d_gene: NA; j_gene: TRBJ2-2; abundance: few; v_gene: TRBV6-1; CDR3nt: TGTGCCAGCAGTGAAGGCGTGGACATTTTGGGGGAGCTGTTTTTT; CDR3aa: CASSEGVDILGELFF
d_gene: TRBD1; j_gene: TRBJ1-4; abundance: NA; v_gene: TRBV6-5; CDR3nt: TGTGCCAGCAGCCTATCACAGGGGTCGGGGCTGTTTTTT; CDR3aa: CASSLSQGSGLFF